This T cell receptor (beta chain) was obtained from a study of shared clonotypes between healthy human individuals. Points from the study as a whole: Generally, naive subsets (rather than memory subsets) showed larger estimated richness.

Concerning this clone: The target antigen is unknown.

J was trimmed by 5 bases and V by 2 bases; bases with no gene match: 8. There are 15 residues in the CDR3. CDR1 and CDR2 from the germline V gene are MNHEY and SVGAGI. Profiled with immunoSEQ multiplex PCR; TCRdb holds only in-frame clones, not every one. The data contain about 2 million clones, 95% of them singletons. The rearrangement uses TRBV6-5 and TRBJ1-2; 7 nucleotides align to TRBD1. The sequencing sample was made of naive CD4+ T cells sorted from blood. As for subset: CD45RA+ positively selected. The sequence came from a man younger than 35 in good health. Here the CDR3 reads CASSYRTGREYGYTF. The CDR3 DNA sequence: TGTGCCAGCAGTTACCGGACAGGCCGAGAATATGGCTACACCTTC.